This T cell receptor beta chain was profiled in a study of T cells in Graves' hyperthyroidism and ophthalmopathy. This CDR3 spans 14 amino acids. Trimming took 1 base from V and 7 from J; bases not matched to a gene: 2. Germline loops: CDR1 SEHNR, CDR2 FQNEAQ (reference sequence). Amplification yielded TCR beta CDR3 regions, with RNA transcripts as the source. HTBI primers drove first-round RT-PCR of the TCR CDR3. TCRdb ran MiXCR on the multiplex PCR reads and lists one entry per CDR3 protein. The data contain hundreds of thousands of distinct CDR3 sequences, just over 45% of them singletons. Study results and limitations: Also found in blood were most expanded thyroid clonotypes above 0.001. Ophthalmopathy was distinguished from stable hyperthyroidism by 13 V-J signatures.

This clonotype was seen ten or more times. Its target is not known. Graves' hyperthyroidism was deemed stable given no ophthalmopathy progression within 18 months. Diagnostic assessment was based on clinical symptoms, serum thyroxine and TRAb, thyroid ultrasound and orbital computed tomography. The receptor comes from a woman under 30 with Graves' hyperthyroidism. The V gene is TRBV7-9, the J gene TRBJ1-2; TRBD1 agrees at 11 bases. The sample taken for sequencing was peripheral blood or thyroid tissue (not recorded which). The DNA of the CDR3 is TGTGCCAGCAGCTTAGGGACAGGGGGCGGTGGCTACACCTTC. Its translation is CASSLGTGGGGYTF.